This T cell receptor (beta chain) was observed in a study of metastatic and nonmetastatic thyroid tumors. CDR3 length: 16 amino acids. Trimming removed 3 bases from V and 0 bases from J, with 12 bases in between. Looked up from germline, CDR1 is SGHVS and CDR2 is FQNEAQ. There were no patients who had received any treatment before thyroid surgery. In the study's own analysis: Building a distant-metastasis classifier for papillary thyroid cancer drew on CDR3 differences across clinicopathological groups. Via MiXCR, TCRdb re-called the PCR reads. These V and J calls rely on TCRdb rather than the paper's analysis. The repertoire holds about 33,000 clones, with roughly a sixth as singletons. Study-level results: Significantly greater TCR beta diversity was reportedly found in malignant thyroid tumors than in benign nodules (in blood and tumor).

As concerns this clone: Its matching antigen is unknown. A read error is likely, as this CDR3 ends without the conserved phenylalanine or tryptophan.

This chain connects TRBV7-8 to TRBJ1-5; tentatively, D is TRBD1 (5 bases). The sample taken for sequencing was blood. The TCR comes from a male donor with papillary thyroid cancer or a benign thyroid nodule (not recorded which). Some clones in this sample may be carry-over from other donors' samples. This chain's CDR3 is CASSLGRTYSNQPQHL. The CDR3 DNA sequence: TGTGCCAGCAGCTTGGGACGTACCTATAGCAATCAGCCCCAGCATCTC.